Detailed here is one TCR beta chain. It has no known antigen specificity. Base qualities are not at hand, and no much larger clone is one base apart. This entry comes from a study of T-cell reconstitution after alpha-beta-depleted transplantation in children (dated by TCRdb to 2016 to 2018). Looking at the study overall: Using TCR repertoire profiling, the study followed T-cell immune reconstitution in a quantitative way in children after TCRalphabeta/CD19-depleted allogeneic hematopoietic cell transplantation.

The sample's treatment or condition label is to be understood as: allogeneic hematopoietic cell transplantation with graft depleted of TCRalphabeta T cells and CD19 B cells. The transplant recipients were children given TCRalphabeta/CD19-depleted allogeneic hematopoietic cell grafts. Library preparation used PCR. Sequencing was carried out with an Illumina HiSeq 2500. Molecular barcoding was employed in the preparation of TCR libraries, with unique molecular identifiers being used to normalize TCRbeta repertoire quantification. Using fastp trimming at Q25 and MiXCR clonotype assembly, TCRdb reanalyzed the public sequencing data and kept in-frame beta chains. CDR3 protein sequences are deduplicated, and each keeps its most common genes and DNA. Present in this sample are a few hundred thousand distinct CDR3 sequences, 25% to 30% of which were seen just once. The ten top clones hold 30% to 45% of the sample.

On the study overall, not on this receptor specifically: Over the following months the frequencies of hyperexpanded clones went down, and after one year T-cell counts and TCRbeta diversity were mostly credited to newly produced T cells. In some patients, the high TCRbeta diversity seen at day 60 was put down to recipient T cells and intrathymic progenitors that had survived conditioning. About two months after transplant, the apparently early recovery of alphabetaT-cell counts reportedly depended on just several hundred clones that had expanded rapidly and came from non-depleted graft cells.

The CDR3 goes from the cysteine to the phenylalanine over 11 residues. Solely the CDR3 DNA is kept, with 33 bases framed from the first base. V is pared back by 6 bases and J by 8 bases, with 11 bases lying between the germline termini. Per the germline V gene (reference sequence), DFQATT is the CDR1 and SNEGSKA is the CDR2. Recombination joined TRBV20-1 with TRBJ2-4; the D gene assignment is perhaps TRBD1 or TRBD2, with each matching 5 bases. The material was PBMCs, obtained before TCRalphabeta/CD19-depleted stem cell transplant. The receptor's source is a boy in the first two years of life with Wiskott-Aldrich syndrome, due to receive a stem cell transplant. The nucleotide sequence is given as TGCAGTGCCCAGAGAGGGGACATTCAGTACTTC. Its translation is CSAQRGDIQYF.